This TCR beta chain was obtained from a study of regulatory and conventional T cells in RAG deficiency. This CDR3 contains 13 residues. V gave up 9 bases and J gave up 0 bases, with 9 bases separating them. CDR1 is LNHDA and CDR2 is SQIVND in the germline V gene (reference sequence). With regard to this clone: Its antigen remains unknown.

The assay was immunoSEQ multiplex PCR, and TCRdb's table has in-frame clones only and misses some. The table has 20,000 or so clones, 90% to 95% seen once; the top ten hold about 0.73%. Conventional CD4+ T cells were sorted from blood as CD25-low CD127-high cells. Study-wide results and limits: Treg unique TCR beta sequences were about 100-fold fewer in Omenn syndrome and CID/AS patients than controls. In Omenn syndrome, Treg and Tconv repertoires overlapped >85%.

The same sample was also used in a study of regulatory T cells. As reported in that work: The primer mix had 52 TRBV and 13 TRBJ primers.

The chain links TRBV19 to TRBJ1-3, with a weak D call TRBD1 (5 bases). This TCR was recovered from a human donor in good health. Input material: CD4+ T cells sorted from blood. CDR3: CASKQDSGNTIYF. For the CDR3, the DNA is TGTGCCAGCAAACAGGACTCTGGAAACACCATATATTTT.